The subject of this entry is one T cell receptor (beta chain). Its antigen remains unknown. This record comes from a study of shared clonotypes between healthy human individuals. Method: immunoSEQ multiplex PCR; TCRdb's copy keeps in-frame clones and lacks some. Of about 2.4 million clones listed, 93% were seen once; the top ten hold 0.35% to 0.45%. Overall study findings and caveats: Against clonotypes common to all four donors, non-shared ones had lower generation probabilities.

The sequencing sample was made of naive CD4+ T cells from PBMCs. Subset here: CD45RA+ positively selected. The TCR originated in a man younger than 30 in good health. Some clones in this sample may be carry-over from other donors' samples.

The CDR3 loop reads CASRGGPNYNEQFF. The CDR3 bases are TGTGCCAGCCGGGGGGGCCCTAATTACAATGAGCAGTTCTTC. The genes are TRBV2 and TRBJ2-1; 8 bases agree with TRBD2. Germline V gene data show CDR1 as SNHLY and CDR2 as FYNNEI. The V segment lost 8 bases and the J segment 4 bases; nucleotides outside the gene matches: 7. The CDR3 runs to 14 residues.